This TCR beta chain was sequenced for a study of T cells after posttransplantation cyclophosphamide. Generated by immunoSEQ multiplex PCR, the TCRdb table keeps only in-frame clones and is missing some. Listed for the sample are approximately 35,000 clones, none seen a single time. This related bone marrow graft donor gave peripheral blood on the day of marrow donation. The germline V and J ends were trimmed by 2 bases and 2 bases, with 7 bases remaining between them. Germline lookup yields CDR1 SGHVS and CDR2 FNYEAQ. CDR3 length: 14 residues. Study-wide results and caveats: Later post-transplant blood repertoires were often dominated by donor CD8+ memory clones. Blood and skin or GI T cell repertoires showed limited TRB overlap.

This clone was seen repeatedly, ten times or more. Its antigen is unknown. Sequenced sample: PBMCs. The TCR comes from a girl aged 10-17 years in good health, CMV-negative, and a related stem cell transplant donor. The gene calls are TRBV7-6 and TRBJ1-5; no clear D. The CDR3 nucleotides read TGTGCCAGCAGCTTATACAGAGGCAATCAGCCCCAGCATTTT. Translating it yields CASSLYRGNQPQHF.